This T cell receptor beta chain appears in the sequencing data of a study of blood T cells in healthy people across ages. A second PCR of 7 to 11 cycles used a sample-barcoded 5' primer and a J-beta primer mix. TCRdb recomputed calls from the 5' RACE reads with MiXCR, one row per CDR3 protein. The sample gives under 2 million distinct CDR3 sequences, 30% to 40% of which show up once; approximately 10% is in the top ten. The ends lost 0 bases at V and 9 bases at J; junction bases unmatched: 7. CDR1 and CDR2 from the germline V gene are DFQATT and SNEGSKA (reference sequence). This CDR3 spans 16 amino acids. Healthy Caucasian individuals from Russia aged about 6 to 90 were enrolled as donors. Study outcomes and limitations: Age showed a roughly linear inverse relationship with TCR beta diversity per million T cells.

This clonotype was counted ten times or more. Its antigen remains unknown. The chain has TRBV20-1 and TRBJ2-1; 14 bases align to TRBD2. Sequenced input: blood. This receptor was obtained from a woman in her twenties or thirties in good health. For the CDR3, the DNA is TGCAGTGCTAGAGACCCGACTAGCGGGGGGGCCGGTGAGCAGTTCTTC. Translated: CSARDPTSGGAGEQFF.